These 10 T cell receptor beta chains came from one sample sequenced in a study of CD8+CD57+ T cells in acquired aplastic anemia. The TCR beta profiling, which covered VDJ combination and CDR3 sequence, was carried out using genomic DNA as the template. TCRdb re-called the reads with MiXCR, one entry per CDR3 protein. The table has approximately 80,000 distinct CDR3 sequences, 55% to 75% seen once. In patients chosen for sequencing, flow cytometry had shown CD8+CD57+ cell expansion. Specimen: sorted CD4+, CD8+, or CD8+CD57+ T cells (not recorded which) from PBMCs. The receptors were sampled from a human donor with aplastic anemia.

With regard to this clonotype: One junction end disagrees with the germline gene, perhaps due to a read error. The chain links TRBV10-3 to TRBJ1-2, with 7 bases fitting TRBD1. Per germline, CDR1 ENHRY and CDR2 SYGVKD. The CDR3 spans 15 residues. CDR3: CASSYDLDRSYGYTF. The CDR3 coding sequence is TGTGCCAGCAGTTACGACCTGGACAGGAGCTATGGCTACACCTTC.

The rearrangement uses TRBV24-1 and TRBJ2-5; 11 bases match TRBD1. The CDR3 covers 15 residues. The germline CDR1 and CDR2 sequences are KGHDR and SFDVKD. V dropped 4 bases and J dropped 4; count of bases not matched to a gene: 4. CDR3: CATSERTGGIETQYF. The CDR3 nucleotides read TGTGCCACCAGTGAGAGGACAGGGGGCATAGAGACCCAGTACTTC.

The CDR3 sequence: CASSSTQTGIYEQYF. The CDR3 nucleotides are TGTGCCAGCAGCTCAACACAAACAGGAATCTACGAGCAGTACTTC. The chain uses TRBV7-3 and TRBJ2-7, with D maybe TRBD1 (5 bases). This CDR3 is 15 amino acids long. Trimming pared 4 bases from V and 3 bases from J, leaving 16 bases between. Germline values: CDR1 SGHTA, CDR2 FQGTGA.

The chain employs TRBV2 and TRBJ1-5; TRBD1 might be the D (6 bases). The germline V gene has CDR1 SNHLY and CDR2 FYNNEI. This CDR3 is built from 14 residues. The V and J ends lost 9 bases and 0 bases respectively, with 12 bases between them. CDR3 DNA sequence: TGTGCCAGTCTGGACAGCTATAGCAATCAGCCCCAGCATTTT. Translated, it gives CASLDSYSNQPQHF.

The chain recombines TRBV24-1 with TRBJ2-1; TRBD2 matches 7 bases. The ends lost 4 bases at V and 6 bases at J; junction bases unmatched: 5. This CDR3 has 14 residues. Per the germline V gene, CDR1 is KGHDR and CDR2 is SFDVKD. CDR3 bases: TGTGCCACCAGTGAAACGGGAGGTGGCAATGAGCAGTTCTTC. It is translated as CATSETGGGNEQFF.

The V gene is TRBV15, the J gene TRBJ2-3, with TRBD2 as a possible D gene (6 bases). V was clipped by 4 bases and J by 8 bases, with 31 bases between them. This CDR3 region has 19 residues. CDR1 is LNHNV, CDR2 YYDKDF, per germline (reference sequence). CDR3: CATSKEERGLPTHLGTQYF. The DNA for the CDR3 is TGTGCCACCAGCAAGGAGGAAAGGGGACTCCCCACCCATCTAGGTACGCAGTATTTT.

The genes are TRBV29-1 and TRBJ2-7, with TRBD2 matching 8 bases. V lost 6 bases, J lost 6 bases, and 13 bases stayed unmatched. The CDR3 spans 14 residues. In germline, CDR1 is SQVTM, CDR2 ANQGSEA. The CDR3 coding sequence is TGCAGCGTGCCTATTAGCGGGGTTGGTGGCGAGCAGTACGTC. Encoded protein: CSVPISGVGGEQYV.

This clonotype turned up a few times. The V call is TRBV5-1, the J call TRBJ2-3; D assignment may be TRBD1 or TRBD2 (5 bases each). CDR1 and CDR2 from the germline V gene are SGHRS and YFSETQ. Trimming took 3 bases from V and 1 from J, leaving 9 bases between them. The CDR3 has 14 residues. The CDR3 coding sequence is TGCGCCAGCAGCTCCCTGGGGGGCACAGATACGCAGTATTTT. This gives the protein CASSSLGGTDTQYF.

The J gene is TRBJ1-1, the V gene TRBV24-1; possibly TRBD1 for D (6 bases). Germline CDR1 is KGHDR and CDR2 is SFDVKD. This CDR3 is 15 amino acids long. The V gene lost 4 bases and the J gene lost 1 base, with 12 bases spanning the gap. For the CDR3, the DNA is TGTGCCACCAGTGAAGGAGGGGGGGGGAACACTGAAGCTTTCTTT. This translates into CATSEGGGGNTEAFF.

The chain has TRBV20-1 and TRBJ1-6; D not resolved. This CDR3 is built from 17 residues. Trimming removed 5 bases from V and 0 bases from J, with 17 bases in between. Germline-derived CDR1 and CDR2 are DFQATT and SNEGSKA (reference sequence). The DNA for the CDR3 is TGCAGTGCTTCCCCCGGGCTATTGAGCTCCTATAATTCACCCCTCCACTTT. This codes for CSASPGLLSSYNSPLHF.